This TCR beta chain was recovered during a study of CXCR3-negative and CXCR3-positive naive CD8 T cells. Whole-study results and caveats: The study found CXCR3 expression partially decreased after cryopreservation and ran most assays on fresh PBMCs. Hydrophobicity of TRB CDR3s was greater in CXCR3-positive naive cells than in CXCR3-negative naive cells. Diversity proved comparably high across both naive subsets and much lower in memory CD8+ cells.

As concerns this clonotype: The antigen remains unidentified.

The CDR3 spans 15 residues. Germline values: CDR1 DFQATT, CDR2 SNEGSKA (reference sequence). 5' RACE that incorporated UMI labels was used to prepare the TRB cDNA libraries. TCRdb re-analyzed the 5' RACE reads; it lists each CDR3 protein once, without DNA. The sample has 130,000 to 150,000 distinct CDR3 sequences. Triplicate approximately 270,000-cell sorts were made of each CD8+ T cell subset. By phenotype, naive CD8+ T cells were CD45RO-CCR7+CD27+CD95-. The receptor was derived from a human donor in good health. Some clones in this sample may be carry-over from other donors' samples. The specimen was naive CXCR3+ CD8+ T cells from blood. The subset denotes: CD45RO-CCR7+CD27+CD95- naive CD8+ T cells expressing CXCR3 (TNR3+). The chain combines TRBV20-1 with TRBJ2-1; the TCRdb call, TRBD1, lacks DNA for checking. The CDR3 sequence: CSARPRAWGADEQFF.